The rows below give T cell receptor beta chains drawn from one sample of a study of shared clonotypes between healthy human individuals. Clones were sequenced by immunoSEQ multiplex PCR, and TCRdb holds only the in-frame ones, with some missing. The sample includes about 680,000 clones, about 80% of them seen just once. The specimen sequenced was memory CD4+ T cells sorted from blood. The receptors were sampled from a woman aged 25 to 39 in good health. CDR3s include the opening cysteine and the closing phenylalanine or tryptophan. The D gene is left open where the match is weak. Rows may omit the clone size; those that give it use once, few, many or a size class.

D	length	size	V	J	DNA	CDR3
TRBD1	13	-	TRBV5-1	TRBJ2-1	TGCGCCAGCACAGACAGGGTGGTCAATGAGCAGTTCTTC	CASTDRVVNEQFF
TRBD2	15	-	TRBV6-1	TRBJ2-1	TGTGCCAGCAGTGAGGGACTAGCGGGAGGGCCGGGGCAGTTCTTC	CASSEGLAGGPGQFF
-	15	once	TRBV7-5	TRBJ2-7	TGTGTCAGAAGCTTAGGGACAGGGGAATCCTACGAGCAGTACTTC	CVRSLGTGESYEQYF
-	13	few	TRBV19	TRBJ1-1	TGTGCCAGTAGTATAGGGTGGGGAAGGGAAGCTTTCTTT	CASSIGWGREAFF
-	15	-	TRBV5-6	TRBJ2-5	TGTGCCAGCAGCTGGATAGAGAGAGGGCAAGAGACCCAGTACTTC	CASSWIERGQETQYF
-	15	-	TRBV11-2	TRBJ1-4	TGTGCCAGCAGCTTGCGGCCTGCAACTAATGAAAAACTGTTTTTT	CASSLRPATNEKLFF
-	13	-	TRBV7-9	TRBJ2-2	TGTGCCAGCAGCTGGGGCCCTGGCCGGGAGCTGTTTTTT	CASSWGPGRELFF
TRBD2	16	-	TRBV28	TRBJ2-1	TGTGCCAGCAGTTCTTCTAGCGGAGGCTCCTACAATGAGCAGTTCTTC	CASSSSSGGSYNEQFF
-	13	few	TRBV19	TRBJ2-1	TGTGCCAGTACCACAAGGGGGGGAGGTGAGCAGTTCTTC	CASTTRGGGEQFF
TRBD1	16	-	TRBV7-9	TRBJ2-4	TGTGCCAGCAGCCCCGCCGGACAGGGAGGCAAAAACATTCAGTACTTC	CASSPAGQGGKNIQYF
-	11	-	TRBV20-1	TRBJ2-1	TGCAGTGCGAACAGGGTCAATGAGCAGTTCTTC	CSANRVNEQFF
-	13	many	TRBV19	TRBJ2-7	TGTGCCAGTAGTATAAGCGGCAGAGGGGAGCAGTACTTC	CASSISGRGEQYF
-	15	once	TRBV7-9	TRBJ2-3	TGTGCCAGCAGCCATACTAGTCCCGGCACAGATACGCAGTATTTT	CASSHTSPGTDTQYF
-	13	-	TRBV7-9	TRBJ2-6	TGTGCCAGCAGCTTAGAAGGGGCCAACGTCCTGACTTTC	CASSLEGANVLTF
-	12	-	TRBV11-3	TRBJ2-4	TGTGCCAGCAGCCGAGATAGTAACATTCAGTACTTC	CASSRDSNIQYF
-	14	-	TRBV6-5	TRBJ1-1	TGTGCCAGCAGGCCCCAGCCCCTGGGCACTGAAGCTTTCTTT	CASRPQPLGTEAFF
TRBD1	18	few	TRBV4-1	TRBJ2-3	TGCGCCAGCAGCCTCGGACAGGGGGGGACTTTCGGCACAGATACGCAGTATTTT	CASSLGQGGTFGTDTQYF
-	15	few	TRBV18	TRBJ2-7	TGTGCCAGCTCACCACAACAGGGCCCCTCCTACGAGCAGTACTTC	CASSPQQGPSYEQYF
-	15	many	TRBV5-8	TRBJ1-1	TGTGCCAGCAGTTCGGGTCCCTACGTCAAACAAGAAGCTTTCTTT	CASSSGPYVKQEAFF
TRBD1	14	-	TRBV5-6	TRBJ2-4	TGTGCCAGCAGCACACAGGGGACCAAAAACATTCAGTACTTC	CASSTQGTKNIQYF
TRBD1	14	-	TRBV27	TRBJ1-2	TGTGCCAGCAGTCAATCGGACAGGCTGTTGGGCTACACCTTC	CASSQSDRLLGYTF
-	17	-	TRBV27	TRBJ1-5	TGTGCCAGCACCCCGGGTGACGGGAGATATAGCAATCAGCCCCAGCATTTT	CASTPGDGRYSNQPQHF
TRBD1	14	-	TRBV27	TRBJ1-1	TGTGCCAGCAGTGCACAGGGGGCTGGGACTGAAGCTTTCTTT	CASSAQGAGTEAFF
TRBD2	15	-	TRBV11-2	TRBJ2-5	TGTGCCAGCAGCTTAGTACTAGCGGGAGTGGAGACCCAGTACTTC	CASSLVLAGVETQYF
TRBD2	16	-	TRBV25-1	TRBJ2-2	TGTGCCAGCAGTGAAAAAGGCGGGAGAGGCACCGGGGAGCTGTTTTTT	CASSEKGGRGTGELFF
-	15	-	TRBV6-5	TRBJ2-2	TGTGCCAGCAGCCTTAAGGGAACGAACACCGGGGAGCTGTTTTTT	CASSLKGTNTGELFF
-	13	-	TRBV7-2	TRBJ2-7	TGTGCCAGCAGCTTACCACAGGTTTACGAGCAGTACTTC	CASSLPQVYEQYF
TRBD1	13	-	TRBV19	TRBJ2-7	TGTGCCAGTAGTGGCAGACAGGGTACCGAGCAGTACTTC	CASSGRQGTEQYF